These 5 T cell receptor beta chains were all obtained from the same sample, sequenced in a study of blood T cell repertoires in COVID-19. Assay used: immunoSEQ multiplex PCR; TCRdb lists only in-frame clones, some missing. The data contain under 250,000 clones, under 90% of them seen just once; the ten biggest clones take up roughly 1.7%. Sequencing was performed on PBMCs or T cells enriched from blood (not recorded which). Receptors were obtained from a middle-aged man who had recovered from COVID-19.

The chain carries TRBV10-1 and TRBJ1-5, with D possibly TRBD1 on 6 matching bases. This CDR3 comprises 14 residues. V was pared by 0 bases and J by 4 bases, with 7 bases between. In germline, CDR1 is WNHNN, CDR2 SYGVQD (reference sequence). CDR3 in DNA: TGCGCCAGCAGTGAGTCCAGGGGTAATCAGCCCCAGCATTTT. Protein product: CASSESRGNQPQHF.

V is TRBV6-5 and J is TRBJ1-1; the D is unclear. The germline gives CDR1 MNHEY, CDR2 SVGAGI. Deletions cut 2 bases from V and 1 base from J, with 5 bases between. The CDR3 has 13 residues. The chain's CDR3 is CASSYESNTEAFF. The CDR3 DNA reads TGTGCCAGCAGTTACGAGTCGAACACTGAAGCTTTCTTT.

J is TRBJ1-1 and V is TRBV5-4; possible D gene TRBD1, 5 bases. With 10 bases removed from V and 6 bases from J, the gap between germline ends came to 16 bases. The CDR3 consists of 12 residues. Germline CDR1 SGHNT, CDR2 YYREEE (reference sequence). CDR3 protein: CAAGRESAEAFF. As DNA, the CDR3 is TGTGCCGCCGGCAGGGAATCCGCTGAAGCTTTCTTT.

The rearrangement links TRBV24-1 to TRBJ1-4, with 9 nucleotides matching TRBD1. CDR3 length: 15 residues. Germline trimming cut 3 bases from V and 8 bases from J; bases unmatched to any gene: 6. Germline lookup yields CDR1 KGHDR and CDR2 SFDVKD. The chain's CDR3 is CATSDLQGAREKLFF. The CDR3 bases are TGTGCCACCAGTGATCTACAGGGGGCAAGGGAAAAACTGTTTTTT.

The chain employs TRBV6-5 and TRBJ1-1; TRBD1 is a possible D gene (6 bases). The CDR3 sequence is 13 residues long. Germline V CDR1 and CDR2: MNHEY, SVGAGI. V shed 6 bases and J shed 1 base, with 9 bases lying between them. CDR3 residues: CASRGQQNTEAFF. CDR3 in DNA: TGTGCCAGCAGAGGACAGCAGAACACTGAAGCTTTCTTT.